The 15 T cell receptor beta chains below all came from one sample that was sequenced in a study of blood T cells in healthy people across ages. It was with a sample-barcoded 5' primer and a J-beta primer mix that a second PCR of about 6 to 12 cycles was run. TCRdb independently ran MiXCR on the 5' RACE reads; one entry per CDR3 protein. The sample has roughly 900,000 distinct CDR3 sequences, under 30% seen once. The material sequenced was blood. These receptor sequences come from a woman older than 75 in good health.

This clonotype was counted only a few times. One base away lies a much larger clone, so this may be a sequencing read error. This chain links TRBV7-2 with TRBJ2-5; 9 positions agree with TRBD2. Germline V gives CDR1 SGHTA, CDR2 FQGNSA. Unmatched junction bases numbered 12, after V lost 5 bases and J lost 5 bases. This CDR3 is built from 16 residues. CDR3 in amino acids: CASSPGRAGGRETQYF. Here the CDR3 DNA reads TGTGCCAGCAGCCCTGGACGAGCGGGGGGCCGGGAGACCCAGTACTTC. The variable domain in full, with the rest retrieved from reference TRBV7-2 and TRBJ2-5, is GAGVSQSPSNKVTEKGKDVELRCDPISGHTALYWYRQSLGQGLEFLIYFQGNSAPDKSGLPSDRFSAERTGGSVSTLTIQRTQQEDSAVYLCASSPGRAGGRETQYFGPGTRLLVL.

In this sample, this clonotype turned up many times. The CDR3 region is CASQNRLATDTQYF. The DNA for the CDR3 is TGTGCCAGCCAAAATAGACTTGCCACAGATACGCAGTATTTT. The chain combines TRBV7-2 with TRBJ2-3, with no clear D. V lost 8 bases to trimming and J lost 2 bases, with 14 bases between them. The germline V gene encodes CDR1 SGHTA and CDR2 FQGNSA. CDR3 length equals 14 residues.

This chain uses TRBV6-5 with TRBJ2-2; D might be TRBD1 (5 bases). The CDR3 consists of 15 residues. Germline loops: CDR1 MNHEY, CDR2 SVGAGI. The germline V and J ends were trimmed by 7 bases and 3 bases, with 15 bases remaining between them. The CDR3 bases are TGTGCCAGCAATCCGTTGCAGGGTTACACCGGGGAGCTGTTTTTT. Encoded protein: CASNPLQGYTGELFF.

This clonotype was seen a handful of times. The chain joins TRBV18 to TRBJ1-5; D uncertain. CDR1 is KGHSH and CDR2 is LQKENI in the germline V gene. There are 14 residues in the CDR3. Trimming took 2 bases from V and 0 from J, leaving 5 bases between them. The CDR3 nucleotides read TGTGCCAGCTCACCAGGCCCTAGCAATCAGCCCCAGCATTTT. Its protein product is CASSPGPSNQPQHF.

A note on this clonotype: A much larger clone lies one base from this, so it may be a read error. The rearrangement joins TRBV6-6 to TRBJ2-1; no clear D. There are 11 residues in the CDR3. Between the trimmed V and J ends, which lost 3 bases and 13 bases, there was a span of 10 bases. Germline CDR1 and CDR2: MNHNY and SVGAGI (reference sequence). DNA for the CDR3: TGTGCCAGCAGTTATGGTGCGACCCAGTTCTTC. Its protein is CASSYGATQFF.

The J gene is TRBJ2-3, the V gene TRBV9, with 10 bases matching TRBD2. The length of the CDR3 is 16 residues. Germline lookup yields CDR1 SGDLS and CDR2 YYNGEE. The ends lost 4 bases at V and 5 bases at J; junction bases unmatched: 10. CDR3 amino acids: CASSKHPSGGGDTQYF. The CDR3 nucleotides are TGTGCCAGCAGCAAACACCCTAGCGGGGGTGGAGATACGCAGTATTTT.

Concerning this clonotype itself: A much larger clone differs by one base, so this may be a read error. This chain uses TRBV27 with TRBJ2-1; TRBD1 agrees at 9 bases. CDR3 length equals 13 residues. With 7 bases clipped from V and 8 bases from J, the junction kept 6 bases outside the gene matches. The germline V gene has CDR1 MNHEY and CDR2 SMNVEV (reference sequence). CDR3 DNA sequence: TGTGCCAGCACAGGGACAGGGTTGTATGAGCAGTTCTTC. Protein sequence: CASTGTGLYEQFF.

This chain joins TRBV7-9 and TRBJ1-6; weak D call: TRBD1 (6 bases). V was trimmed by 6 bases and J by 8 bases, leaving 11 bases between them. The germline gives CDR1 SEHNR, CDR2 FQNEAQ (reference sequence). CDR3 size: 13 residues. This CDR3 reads CASRRGVDSPLHF. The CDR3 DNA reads TGTGCCAGCAGGAGGGGGGTCGATTCACCCCTCCACTTT.

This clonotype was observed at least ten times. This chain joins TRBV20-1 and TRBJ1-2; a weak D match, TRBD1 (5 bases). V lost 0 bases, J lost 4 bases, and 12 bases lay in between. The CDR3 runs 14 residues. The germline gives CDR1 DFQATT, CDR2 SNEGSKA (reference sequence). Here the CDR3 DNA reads TGCAGTGCTAGAGATTCGGGCGGGGGCTATGGCTACACCTTC. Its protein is CSARDSGGGYGYTF.

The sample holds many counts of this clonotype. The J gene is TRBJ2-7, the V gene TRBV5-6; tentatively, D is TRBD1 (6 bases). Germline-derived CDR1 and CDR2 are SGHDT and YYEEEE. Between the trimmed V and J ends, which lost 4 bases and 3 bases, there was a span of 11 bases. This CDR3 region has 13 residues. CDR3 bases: TGTGCCAGCAGCAGCCGGGACAACTACGAGCAGTACTTC. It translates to CASSSRDNYEQYF.

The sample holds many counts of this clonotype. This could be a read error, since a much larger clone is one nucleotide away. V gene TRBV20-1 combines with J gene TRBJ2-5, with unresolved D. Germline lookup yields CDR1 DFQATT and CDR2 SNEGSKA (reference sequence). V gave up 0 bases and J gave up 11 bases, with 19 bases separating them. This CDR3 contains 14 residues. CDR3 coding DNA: TGCAGTGCTAGAGACAACAAGTTGCCCAATGAGCAGTACTTC. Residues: CSARDNKLPNEQYF.

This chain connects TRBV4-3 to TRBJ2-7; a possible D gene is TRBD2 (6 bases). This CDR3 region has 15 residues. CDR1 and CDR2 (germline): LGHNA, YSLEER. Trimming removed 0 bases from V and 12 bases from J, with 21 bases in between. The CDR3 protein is CASSQDLTAGKARYF. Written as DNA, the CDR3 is TGCGCCAGCAGCCAAGATCTTACAGCGGGCAAGGCCCGGTACTTC.

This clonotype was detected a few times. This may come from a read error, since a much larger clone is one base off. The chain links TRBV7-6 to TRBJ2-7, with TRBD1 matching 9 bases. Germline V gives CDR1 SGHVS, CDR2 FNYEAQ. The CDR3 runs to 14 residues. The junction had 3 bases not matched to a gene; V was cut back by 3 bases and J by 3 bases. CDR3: CASSLGTGCYEQYF. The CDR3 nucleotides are TGTGCCAGCAGCTTGGGGACAGGGTGCTACGAGCAGTACTTC. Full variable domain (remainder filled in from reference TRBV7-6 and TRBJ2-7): GAGVSQSPRYKVTKRGQDVALRCDPISGHVSLYWYRQALGQGPEFLTYFNYEAQQDKSGLPNDRFSAERPEGSISTLTIQRTEQRDSAMYRCASSLGTGCYEQYFGPGTRLTVT.

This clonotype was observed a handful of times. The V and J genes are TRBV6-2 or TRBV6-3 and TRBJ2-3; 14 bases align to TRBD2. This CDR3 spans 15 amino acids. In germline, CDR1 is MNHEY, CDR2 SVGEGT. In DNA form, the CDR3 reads TGTACCTGCAGGAGACTAGCGGGGGGGCAAGATACGCAGTATTTT. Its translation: CTCRRLAGGQDTQYF.

The CDR3: CAISDRQGTNTEAFF. In DNA, the CDR3 is TGTGCCATCAGTGACCGGCAGGGGACTAACACTGAAGCTTTCTTT. The chain links TRBV10-3 to TRBJ1-1; possible D gene TRBD1, 6 bases. This CDR3 contains 15 residues. Trimming took off 3 bases at V and 2 bases at J, with 13 bases between the two ends. The germline gives CDR1 ENHRY, CDR2 SYGVKD.